The source of this TCR beta chain is a study of TIL therapy for anti-PD-1-resistant metastatic lung cancer. As for the study in general: Patients had a median age of around 54 years (range about 35-75). Median tumor mutation burden was 1.5 mutations per megabase.

Time point described: pre-treatment sample, taken before nivolumab and TIL therapy. The libraries were made with immunoSEQ v3. The repertoire was sequenced with immunoSEQ multiplex PCR; TCRdb's copy has only in-frame clones and lacks some. The table has about 19,000 clones, roughly 79% seen once. As regards this clone: Its antigen is unidentified.

Overall study findings and caveats: TIL clonotype persistence in blood showed no apparent association with response.

Trimming removed 1 base from V and 3 bases from J; junction bases left unmatched: 4. The CDR3 loop spans 15 amino acids. Per germline, CDR1 SEHNR and CDR2 FQNEAQ (reference sequence). This TCR was recovered from a person aged 25-85 years with non-small cell lung cancer. The chain combines TRBV7-9 with TRBJ2-3; TRBD1 aligns across 7 bases. The sample consisted of blood, taken at baseline. The CDR3 DNA reads as TGTGCCAGCAGCTTAGGGGACAGACTAACAGATACGCAGTATTTT. Amino acids: CASSLGDRLTDTQYF. Combining the CDR3 with reference TRBV7-9 and TRBJ2-3 gives the whole variable domain DTGVSQNPRHKITKRGQNVTFRCDPISEHNRLYWYRQTLGQGPEFLTYFQNEAQLEKSRLLSDRFSAERPKGSFSTLEIQRTEQGDSAMYLCASSLGDRLTDTQYFGPGTRLTVL.